Sequencing of this T cell receptor beta chain was carried out in a study of blood T cell repertoires in COVID-19 (dated by TCRdb to 2020 to 2022). Turning to the overall study: Samples covering the acute and convalescent phases of COVID-19 were provided by collaborators in the United States, Italy and Spain. The prospective study material was composed of cDNA or gDNA derived from T cells, B-cell-depleted T cells, or PBMCs. Subjects who had been exposed to COVID-19, were actively infected with it, or had recovered from it provided the deeply sampled blood TCRbeta repertoires that made up the dataset. A freely available public database, intended as a resource for researchers studying the immune response to SARS-CoV-2, is where the repertoires were released. The samples were drawn from the first 160 participants of the ongoing ImmuneRACE study and from 1,200 or so subjects provided by 6 global collaborators. Nearly every sample came with metadata listing a de-identified subject ID, COVID-19 status, age in years and sex. Where available, HLA class I and class II types were taken from metadata supplied by the sample provider and were not determined by assay-based typing. Paper-wide results and their limitations: How much clinical and demographic metadata was included differed by source and by participant, and the metadata was provided uncurated.

Collaborating institutions collected whole blood in K2EDTA tubes following their own protocols. Collaborator samples were shipped for TCRbeta analysis as frozen whole blood, isolated PBMCs, or DNA extracted from either sample type. The CDR3 holds 14 amino acids from the cysteine to the phenylalanine. Only CDR3 DNA remains: 42 bases, in frame from the first base. As encoded in the germline V gene, CDR1 is SQVTM while CDR2 is ANQGSEA. A distance of 15 bases separates the germline ends of V and J, which lose 4 bases and 3 bases respectively. A remark on this clone: Which antigen it targets is not known. Base qualities are missing; no much larger clone stands one base away.

TCRbeta CDR3 regions were amplified from genomic DNA by means of the immunoSEQ Assay, a bias-controlled multiplex PCR. The study's processing was this. Nucleated cell counts per sample were estimated from amplification of reference gene primers within the assay. To quantify the absolute abundance of each unique TCRbeta CDR3 rearrangement, sequence reads were collapsed and filtered. For each sample, productive Simpson clonality was calculated as the square root of Simpson's diversity index across productive rearrangements. The table comes from immuneACCESS by way of TCRdb, which keeps in-frame sequences with V and J called. Part of the clones is missing from these tables; in studies checked, under half for an unresolved V gene and the rest for unknown reasons. Clonal size and the V and J genes are those of that table, whereas D and trimming came from the DNA. The sample table holds about 180,000 clones, of which about 90% were seen once. The ten largest clones add up to 2% to 3% of the sample.

The receptor was isolated from a man between 40 and 49 years old with active or convalescent COVID-19. The sequenced sample consisted of peripheral blood. This receptor chain uses TRBV29-1 and TRBJ1-1; the D gene is perhaps TRBD1, from 5 matching bases. The CDR3 loop reads CSVVGGLFDTEAFF. The bases are TGCAGCGTTGTGGGGGGATTGTTCGACACTGAAGCTTTCTTT. This CDR3, with the reference TRBV29-1 and TRBJ1-1 proteins standing in past its ends, gives the full variable domain SAVISQKPSRDICQRGTSLTIQCQVDSQVTMMFWYRQQPGQSLTLIATANQGSEATYESGFVIDKFPISRPNLTFSTLTVSNMSPEDSSIYLCSVVGGLFDTEAFFGQGTRLTVV.